This TCR beta chain was identified in a study of blood T cell repertoires in COVID-19. Study-level background: The United States, Italy and Spain provided the acute and convalescent COVID-19 samples. The cDNA or gDNA used as material had been derived from T cells, B-cell-depleted T cells, or PBMCs.

In the study's own analysis: Amplification of reference gene primers was used by the study to estimate nucleated cell counts. Sequencing was performed with immunoSEQ multiplex PCR; in TCRdb, only in-frame clones are kept and a portion is missing. Clone size and V and J calls were adopted from that table, with D and trimming inferred from the DNA. This sample has around 260,000 clones, with 90% to 95% found just once. Trimming shortened V by 0 bases and J by 7 bases, and 7 bases separated the two germline ends. This CDR3 contains 13 residues. In germline, CDR1 is LGHDT, CDR2 YNNKEL (reference sequence). This clone was seen a handful of times. The same CDR3 also results from other DNA sequences found in this sample. Patients from Seattle were sampled longitudinally, starting during active infection.

Sequencing used peripheral blood. The clonotype originates from a woman aged 30 to 39 with COVID-19, enrolled during active disease. The chain combines TRBV3-1 (or the pseudogene TRBV3-2) with TRBJ1-5; D is perhaps TRBD1 (5 bases). The CDR3 sequence is CASSQDRGQPQHF. The CDR3 bases are TGTGCCAGCAGCCAAGATCGGGGGCAGCCCCAGCATTTT.